This T cell receptor (beta chain) originates from a study of cytomegalovirus exposure and HLA in healthy donors. Germline loops: CDR1 SGHVS, CDR2 FQNEAQ. The CDR3 has 12 residues. Trimming took 5 bases from V and 7 from J, leaving 11 bases between them. Primers: 60 Vbeta forward and 13 Jbeta reverse. Assay used: immunoSEQ multiplex PCR; TCRdb lists only in-frame clones, some missing. Of some 160,000 clones in the sample, under 90% were seen once. The chain uses TRBV7-8 and TRBJ1-2; TRBD1 is a possible D gene (6 bases). Specimen: PBMCs. The sequence derives from a boy between 2 and 15 years old in good health and CMV-seronegative. CDR3 in DNA: TGTGCCAGCAGCGGACGACAGGCTGGCTACACCTTC. Encoded protein: CASSGRQAGYTF.